The 2 T cell receptor beta chains below were found in one sample sequenced in a study of shared clonotypes between healthy human individuals. Repertoires were generated with immunoSEQ multiplex PCR, while TCRdb's copy carries only in-frame clones and drops some. The data contain roughly 1,100,000 clones, approximately 70% of them singletons. The sample was memory CD4+ T cells sorted from blood. Subset indicated: CD45RA-negative fraction. These receptors were obtained from a man between 18 and 35 years old in good health.

The V call is TRBV18, the J call TRBJ2-7, with TRBD2 identical over 7 bases. This CDR3 is 13 amino acids long. V lost 9 bases to trimming and J lost 0 bases; unmatched junction nucleotides: 5. Germline V gives CDR1 KGHSH, CDR2 LQKENI. The CDR3 here is CASSGGYSYEQYF. The CDR3 DNA is TGTGCCAGTTCGGGAGGCTACTCCTACGAGCAGTACTTC. Drawing the rest from reference TRBV18 and TRBJ2-7, the complete variable domain is NAGVMQNPRHLVRRRGQEARLRCSPMKGHSHVYWYRQLPEEGLKFMVYLQKENIIDESGMPKERFSAEFPKEGPSILRIQQVVRGDSAAYFCASSGGYSYEQYFGPGTRLTVT.

The chain couples TRBV6-6 to TRBJ1-1; TRBD1 might be the D (6 bases). The CDR3 length is 14 residues. Trimming took off 6 bases at V and 2 bases at J, with 13 bases between the two ends. Germline lookup yields CDR1 MNHNY and CDR2 SVGAGI (reference sequence). The CDR3 DNA reads as TGTGCCAGCAGCTACGCGGACAGCAACACTGAAGCTTTCTTT. Translated, it gives CASSYADSNTEAFF.